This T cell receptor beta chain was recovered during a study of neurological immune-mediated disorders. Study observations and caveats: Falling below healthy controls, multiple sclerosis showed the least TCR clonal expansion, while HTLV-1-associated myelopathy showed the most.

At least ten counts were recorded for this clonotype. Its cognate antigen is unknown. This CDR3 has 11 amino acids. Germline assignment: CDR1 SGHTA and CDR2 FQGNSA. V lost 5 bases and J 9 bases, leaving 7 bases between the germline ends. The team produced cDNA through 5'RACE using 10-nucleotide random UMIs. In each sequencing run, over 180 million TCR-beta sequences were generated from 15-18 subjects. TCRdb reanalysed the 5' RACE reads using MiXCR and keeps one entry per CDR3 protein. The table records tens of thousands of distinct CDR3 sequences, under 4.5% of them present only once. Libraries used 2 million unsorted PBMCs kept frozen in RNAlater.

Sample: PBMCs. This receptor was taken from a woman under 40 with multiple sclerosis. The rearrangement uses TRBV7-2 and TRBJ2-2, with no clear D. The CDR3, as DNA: TGTGCCAGCAGCCTACAGAGGGAGCTGTTTTTT. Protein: CASSLQRELFF.